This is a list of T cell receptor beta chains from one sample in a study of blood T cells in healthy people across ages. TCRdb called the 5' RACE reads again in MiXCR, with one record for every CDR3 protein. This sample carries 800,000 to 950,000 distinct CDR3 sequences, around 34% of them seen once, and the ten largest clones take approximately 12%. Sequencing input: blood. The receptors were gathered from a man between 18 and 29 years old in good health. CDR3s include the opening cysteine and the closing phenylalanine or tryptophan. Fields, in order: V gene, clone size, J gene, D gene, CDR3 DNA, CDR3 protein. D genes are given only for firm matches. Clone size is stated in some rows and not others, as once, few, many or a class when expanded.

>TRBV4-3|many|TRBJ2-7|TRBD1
TGCGCCAGCAGCCGCCAGACAGGGGACAATGAGCAGTACTTC
CASSRQTGDNEQYF
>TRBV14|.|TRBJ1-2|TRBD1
TGTGCCAGCAGCCTTACCGGGACAGGGGAATATGGCTACACCTTC
CASSLTGTGEYGYTF
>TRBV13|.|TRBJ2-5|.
TGTGCCAGCAGCTTAGGGGACATAGAGACCCAGTACTTC
CASSLGDIETQYF
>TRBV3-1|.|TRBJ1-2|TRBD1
TGTGCCAGCAGCGGACAGGGGAAAGAAGGCTATGGCTACACCTTC
CASSGQGKEGYGYTF
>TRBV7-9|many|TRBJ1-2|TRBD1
TGTGCCAGCAGCCAGGGGGGAACGGGTGCCTATGGCTACACCTTC
CASSQGGTGAYGYTF
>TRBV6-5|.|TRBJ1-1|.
TGTGCCAGCAGTTACGGGCAGGCCTTTAGGGAAACTGAAGCTTTCTTT
CASSYGQAFRETEAFF
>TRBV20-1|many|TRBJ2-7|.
TGCAGTGCTAGAGATCGCATGCTTCGAACCTACGAGCAGTACTTC
CSARDRMLRTYEQYF
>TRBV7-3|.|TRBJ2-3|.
TGTGCCAGCAGCTTAAATCGCGGGACGCAGTATTTT
CASSLNRGTQYF
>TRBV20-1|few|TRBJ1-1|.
TGCAGTGCTAACTGGTACACGAGTGAAGCTTTCTTT
CSANWYTSEAFF
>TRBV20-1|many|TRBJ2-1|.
TGCAGTGCCGCCCGGTCCTTCGGCAATGAGCAGTTCTTC
CSAARSFGNEQFF
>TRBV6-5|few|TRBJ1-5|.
TGTGCCAGCAGTCCGGGGGGCGCGGACAATCAGCCCCAGCATTTT
CASSPGGADNQPQHF
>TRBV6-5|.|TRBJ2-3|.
TGTGCCAGCAGTTACAGGGGGGAACCCACAGATACGCAGTATTTT
CASSYRGEPTDTQYF
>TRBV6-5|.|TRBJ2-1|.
TGTGCCAGCAGGTGGGGGGCGGGTGAGCAGTTCTTC
CASRWGAGEQFF
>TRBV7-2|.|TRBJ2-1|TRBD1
TGTGCCAGCAGCTTCGACAGGGGGGAATACAATGAGCAGTTCTTC
CASSFDRGEYNEQFF
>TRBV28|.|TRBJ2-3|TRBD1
TGTGCCAGCAGTCTAGGACAGGGGAGTATCACAGATACGCAGTATTTT
CASSLGQGSITDTQYF
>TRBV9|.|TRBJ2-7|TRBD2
TGTGCCAGCAGCTTACTGACTAGCGGTCTCATCAATGAGCAGTACTTC
CASSLLTSGLINEQYF
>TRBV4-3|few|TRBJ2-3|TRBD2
TGCGCCAGCAGCCAAGGGGAGGGTAAGGTTGCCCGCACAGATACGCAGTATTTT
CASSQGEGKVARTDTQYF
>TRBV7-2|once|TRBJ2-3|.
TGTGCCAGCAGCTTAGATGGCGGAGTCAGGACAGATACGCAGTATTTT
CASSLDGGVRTDTQYF
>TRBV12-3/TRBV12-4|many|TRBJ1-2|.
TGTGCCAGCAGTCTATCAGGACCGAAGGGAGCCGGCTACACCTTC
CASSLSGPKGAGYTF
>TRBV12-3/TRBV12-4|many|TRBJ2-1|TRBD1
TGTGCCAGCAGTCCCGGGACAGGGGGCTACAATGAGCAGTTCTTC
CASSPGTGGYNEQFF
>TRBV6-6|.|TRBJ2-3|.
TGTGCCAGCAGTTACTCAACAGGGAGGGGCACAGATACGCAGTATTTT
CASSYSTGRGTDTQYF
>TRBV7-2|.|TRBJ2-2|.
TGTGCCAGCAGCTTATGGGGGGAGCTCTTAACCGGGGAGCTGTTTTTT
CASSLWGELLTGELFF
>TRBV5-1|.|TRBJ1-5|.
TGCGCCAGCAGCTTGGGGGGCAGGGGTCAGCCCCAGCATTTT
CASSLGGRGQPQHF
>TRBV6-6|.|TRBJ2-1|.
TGTGCCAGCAGTAAGACTGCTATGGGGGAGACCCAGTTCTTC
CASSKTAMGETQFF
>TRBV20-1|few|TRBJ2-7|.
TGCAGTGCTCGCAAGGGGGGCAATGAGCAGTACTTC
CSARKGGNEQYF